This T cell receptor beta chain emerged from a study of breast tumors, draining lymph nodes, adjacent tissues. TCRdb reprocessed the multiplex PCR reads with MiXCR, giving one entry per CDR3 protein. The profile shows some 100,000 distinct CDR3 sequences, around 20% of them singletons. This clonotype occurred many times. Its specificity is unknown. Overall study results and limits: The lymph node origin of tumor T cells was framed as consistent with a hypothesis, not demonstrated. Compared with lymph nodes, tumors were less diverse; compared with nontumor tissue, more. Most tumor T cells seemingly derive from lymph node, then expand in tumor.

This CDR3 spans 13 amino acids. V was pared by 8 bases and J by 7 bases, with 12 bases between. Samples came from axillary lymph nodes draining the breast cancer. Specimen: axillary lymph node tissue. The sequence came from a female donor with breast cancer. Some clones in this sample may be carry-over from other donors' samples. This chain uses TRBV12-3 or TRBV12-4 with TRBJ1-6, with D tentatively TRBD1 (5 bases). CDR3 bases: TGTGCCAGCGTGCCAGGGCCGAATTCACCCCTCCACTTT. It specifies CASVPGPNSPLHF.